Listed below are T cell receptor beta chains from one sample, sequenced in a study of shared clonotypes between healthy human individuals. Only in-frame clones appear in the TCRdb table, and some are missing; sequencing was by immunoSEQ multiplex PCR. In the table there are about 960,000 clones, roughly 72% of which are singletons. Sequencing used memory CD4+ T cells sorted from blood. Receptors originate from a man between 18 and 29 years old in good health. Both conserved end residues are part of each CDR3. Each record gives: D gene, V gene, clone size, J gene, CDR3 DNA, CDR3 protein. A D gene is named only where the DNA matches it firmly. Only part of the rows carry a size: once, few, many, or a class if the clone is expanded.

d_call: -; v_call: TRBV29-1; clone_size: -; j_call: TRBJ1-4; cdr3_nt: TGCAGCGCTGGGGATCGGGGAGGTGAAAAACTGTTTTTT; cdr3_aa: CSAGDRGGEKLFF
d_call: -; v_call: TRBV18; clone_size: once; j_call: TRBJ2-7; cdr3_nt: TGTGCCAGCTCACCGGGACACTACTACGAGCAGTACTTC; cdr3_aa: CASSPGHYYEQYF
d_call: TRBD1; v_call: TRBV15; clone_size: -; j_call: TRBJ1-5; cdr3_nt: TGTGCCACCAGCAGAATTACAGGGGGTGGGCAGCCCCAGCATTTT; cdr3_aa: CATSRITGGGQPQHF
d_call: TRBD1; v_call: TRBV11-2; clone_size: few; j_call: TRBJ1-4; cdr3_nt: TGTGCCAGCAGCCGACAGGGGAACGAAAAACTGTTTTTT; cdr3_aa: CASSRQGNEKLFF
d_call: -; v_call: TRBV5-6; clone_size: -; j_call: TRBJ1-2; cdr3_nt: TGTGCCAGCAGCACGAGAGCACTCGGCGGTTATGGCTACACCTTC; cdr3_aa: CASSTRALGGYGYTF
d_call: TRBD1; v_call: TRBV9; clone_size: -; j_call: TRBJ1-1; cdr3_nt: TGTGCCAGCAGCGTAGAGGGCAGGGGGGCTGAAGCTTTCTTT; cdr3_aa: CASSVEGRGAEAFF
d_call: TRBD1; v_call: TRBV7-2; clone_size: -; j_call: TRBJ1-2; cdr3_nt: TGTGCCAGCAGCTACAGCAGGGGGTACACCTTC; cdr3_aa: CASSYSRGYTF
d_call: -; v_call: TRBV30; clone_size: -; j_call: TRBJ1-1; cdr3_nt: TGTGCCTGGAGTGTTGGGCACAAGAACACTGAAGCTTTCTTT; cdr3_aa: CAWSVGHKNTEAFF
d_call: TRBD1; v_call: TRBV2; clone_size: few; j_call: TRBJ1-2; cdr3_nt: TGTGCCAGCAGTGAAACCCTACAGGGGAACTATGGCTACACCTTC; cdr3_aa: CASSETLQGNYGYTF
d_call: -; v_call: TRBV7-2; clone_size: many; j_call: TRBJ2-3; cdr3_nt: TGTGCCAGCAGCTTAGACCTGATTAGCACAGATACGCAGTATTTT; cdr3_aa: CASSLDLISTDTQYF
d_call: -; v_call: TRBV2; clone_size: once; j_call: TRBJ2-5; cdr3_nt: TGTGCCAGCAGTGGCAGGGGCCCCGGGACCCAGTACTTC; cdr3_aa: CASSGRGPGTQYF
d_call: -; v_call: TRBV6-1; clone_size: few; j_call: TRBJ1-6; cdr3_nt: TGTGCCAGCAGGGCTGGGGACTCACCCCTCCACTTT; cdr3_aa: CASRAGDSPLHF
d_call: -; v_call: TRBV19; clone_size: -; j_call: TRBJ1-6; cdr3_nt: TGTGCCAGTAGTCCTGGGGTAGGAACCTATAATTCACCCCTCCACTTT; cdr3_aa: CASSPGVGTYNSPLHF
d_call: -; v_call: TRBV6-5; clone_size: -; j_call: TRBJ1-4; cdr3_nt: TGTGCCAGCAGTTACGGGCGCTATAATGAAAAACTGTTTTTT; cdr3_aa: CASSYGRYNEKLFF
d_call: -; v_call: TRBV6-5; clone_size: many; j_call: TRBJ2-3; cdr3_nt: TGTGCCAGCAGTTCCCAGGGGAGAGGGACAGATACGCAGTATTTT; cdr3_aa: CASSSQGRGTDTQYF
d_call: TRBD1; v_call: TRBV25-1; clone_size: -; j_call: TRBJ1-2; cdr3_nt: TGTGCCAGCAGGGGACAGGGGGCCAGAGGCTACACCTTC; cdr3_aa: CASRGQGARGYTF
d_call: -; v_call: TRBV11-2; clone_size: -; j_call: TRBJ1-5; cdr3_nt: TGTGCCAGCAGTGTGGGGGGGAATCAGCCCCAGCATTTT; cdr3_aa: CASSVGGNQPQHF